This T cell receptor beta chain comes out of a study of beta chain features in type 1 diabetes. The whole isolated RNA underwent reverse transcription, so sequencing captured expressed TCRB transcripts. The protocol was immunoSEQ multiplex PCR, while the TCRdb copy is restricted to in-frame clones and leaves out a portion. The table includes some 270,000 clones, roughly 13% detected once. Researchers reported sorting CD4+ naive, central memory, regulatory and stem cell-like memory cells via CD45RO/CCR7/CD25/CD127/CD95/CD27. To note about this clone: Its antigen is unknown.

Study results and limitations: The naive, central memory and Treg TCRB repertoires showed an apparent similarity that was greater among patients than among healthy donors.

The source is a woman in her thirties or forties in good health. Sample: naive CD4+ T cells from blood.

This CDR3 reads CASSFPEAGGNYGYTF. CDR3 in DNA: TGCGCCAGCAGCTTCCCTGAGGCGGGAGGGAACTATGGCTACACCTTC. This sequence joins TRBV5-1 and TRBJ1-2; D not resolved. There are 16 residues in the CDR3. The ends were cut back, 2 bases at V and 2 bases at J, with 16 bases in the middle. The germline gives CDR1 SGHRS, CDR2 YFSETQ.